The clone carrying this TCR beta chain was counted only a few times. Measured with immunoSEQ multiplex PCR; TCRdb has only the in-frame clones, and not every one. Of 55,000 to 75,000 clones in the sample, 90% to 95% were seen once. The sample is drawn from a study of technical replicates of blood from a few donors. Trimming cost V 6 bases and J 0 bases, with 7 bases left between them. The length of the CDR3 is 12 residues. Germline-derived CDR1 and CDR2 are SQVTM and ANQGSEA. The clonotype originates from a human donor in good health. Some clones in this sample may be carry-over from other donors' samples. Sequenced material: PBMCs. This chain links TRBV29-1 with TRBJ2-3; no firm D call. The CDR3 protein is CSVKTSTDTQYF. The CDR3 DNA reads TGCAGCGTGAAGACTAGCACAGATACGCAGTATTTT.